Each of the 4 T cell receptor beta chains below was sequenced from the same sample in a study of blood T cell repertoires in COVID-19. The data were produced by immunoSEQ multiplex PCR, yet TCRdb's version contains in-frame clones alone and is incomplete. This table holds some 80,000 clones, around 90% found once. The sample taken for sequencing was peripheral blood. The receptors were gathered from a human donor in a cohort sampled during active COVID-19.

The chain couples TRBV7-2 to TRBJ2-1; TRBD2 is a possible D gene (5 bases). This CDR3 spans 16 amino acids. Between the trimmed V and J ends, which lost 2 bases and 1 base, there was a span of 12 bases. Germline V gene data show CDR1 as SGHTA and CDR2 as FQGNSA. DNA for the CDR3: TGTGCCAGCAGCTTACCGGTCGGGGTTTCCTACAATGAGCAGTTCTTC. Protein product: CASSLPVGVSYNEQFF.

The chain joins TRBV24-1 to TRBJ2-2; 9 nucleotides align to TRBD2. V lost 1 base and J lost 2; bases outside the gene matches: 10. The CDR3 runs to 19 residues. Germline CDR1 and CDR2: KGHDR and SFDVKD. CDR3 in amino acids: CATSDLPAVAGANTGELFF. Here the CDR3 DNA reads TGTGCCACCAGTGATTTACCAGCGGTAGCGGGAGCCAACACCGGGGAGCTGTTTTTT.

The chain recombines TRBV19 with TRBJ2-6; weak D call: TRBD1 (6 bases). CDR1 is LNHDA and CDR2 is SQIVND in the germline V gene (reference sequence). The V end was cut by 3 bases, the J end by 0 bases, with 12 bases between. The CDR3 is 17 amino acids. In DNA, the CDR3 is TGTGCCAGTAGTATGCCAGGGGCCAGCTCTGGGGCCAACGTCCTGACTTTC. It specifies CASSMPGASSGANVLTF.

This clone was found a few times. This chain connects TRBV19 to TRBJ2-1; 7 nucleotides align to TRBD1. Unmatched junction bases numbered 5, after V lost 1 base and J lost 5 bases. The CDR3 has 15 residues. Germline V CDR1 and CDR2: LNHDA, SQIVND (reference sequence). This chain's CDR3 is CASSIGGQNHNEQFF. As DNA, the CDR3 is TGTGCCAGTAGTATAGGGGGACAGAATCACAATGAGCAGTTCTTC. The variable domain in full, completed from reference TRBV19 and TRBJ2-1, reads DGGITQSPKYLFRKEGQNVTLSCEQNLNHDAMYWYRQDPGQGLRLIYYSQIVNDFQKGDIAEGYSVSREKKESFPLTVTSAQKNPTAFYLCASSIGGQNHNEQFFGPGTRLTVL.